A selection of T cell receptor beta chains follows, all from one sample in a study of cytomegalovirus exposure and HLA in healthy donors. Libraries were prepared by immunoSEQ multiplex PCR; TCRdb keeps only in-frame clonotypes and omits some of them. The sample has tens of thousands of clones; about 93% are singletons. The sample comprised PBMCs. These receptors came from a woman aged 25 to 39 in good health and CMV-seropositive. Both conserved end residues are part of each CDR3. Each record gives: clone size, D gene, V gene, J gene, CDR3 DNA, CDR3 protein. The D gene is left open where the match is weak. Only some rows state a clone size, as once, few, many or a class for expanded clones.

clone_size: -; d_call: TRBD1; v_call: TRBV11-2; j_call: TRBJ2-6; cdr3_nt: TGTGCCAGCAGCTTGCGACAGGGGGTCGCTGGGGCCAACGTCCTGACTTTC; cdr3_aa: CASSLRQGVAGANVLTF
clone_size: -; d_call: TRBD2; v_call: TRBV27; j_call: TRBJ2-1; cdr3_nt: TGTGCCAGCAGTTTTTTCGGGAGGGCCCGTTACAATGAGCAGTTCTTC; cdr3_aa: CASSFFGRARYNEQFF
clone_size: -; d_call: TRBD1; v_call: TRBV18; j_call: TRBJ2-6; cdr3_nt: TGTGCCAGCTCACCAAGGACAGGGGCCGGGGCCAACGTCCTGACTTTC; cdr3_aa: CASSPRTGAGANVLTF
clone_size: -; d_call: TRBD2; v_call: TRBV27; j_call: TRBJ2-1; cdr3_nt: TGTGCCAGCATCAGATCTAGCGGGTCTTACTACAATGAGCAGTTCTTC; cdr3_aa: CASIRSSGSYYNEQFF
clone_size: -; d_call: TRBD2; v_call: TRBV30; j_call: TRBJ2-1; cdr3_nt: TGTGCCTGGGCCGCCGGGACTAGCGGGAGGAATGAGCAGTTCTTC; cdr3_aa: CAWAAGTSGRNEQFF
clone_size: -; d_call: -; v_call: TRBV27; j_call: TRBJ2-3; cdr3_nt: TGTGCCAGCAGTTTAGCGGGGTCTAGCACAGATACGCAGTATTTT; cdr3_aa: CASSLAGSSTDTQYF
clone_size: -; d_call: -; v_call: TRBV4-1; j_call: TRBJ2-3; cdr3_nt: TGCGCCAGCAGCCAAGTCGGCAGGGCATCAGGTTCAGATACGCAGTATTTT; cdr3_aa: CASSQVGRASGSDTQYF
clone_size: -; d_call: TRBD1; v_call: TRBV7-9; j_call: TRBJ2-4; cdr3_nt: TGTGCCAGCAGCGTAGACAGGGGGATGGTGGAAAACATTCAGTACTTC; cdr3_aa: CASSVDRGMVENIQYF
clone_size: -; d_call: -; v_call: TRBV30; j_call: TRBJ2-3; cdr3_nt: TGTGCCTGGGCTGGCGGTAGCACAGATACGCAGTATTTT; cdr3_aa: CAWAGGSTDTQYF
clone_size: -; d_call: -; v_call: TRBV5-1; j_call: TRBJ2-3; cdr3_nt: TGCGCCAGCAGTGGGATAGGAGGGAGCACAGATACGCAGTATTTT; cdr3_aa: CASSGIGGSTDTQYF
clone_size: -; d_call: -; v_call: TRBV18; j_call: TRBJ2-5; cdr3_nt: TGTGCCAGCTCACCACCCCGATCAGTGGAGACCCAGTACTTC; cdr3_aa: CASSPPRSVETQYF
clone_size: -; d_call: -; v_call: TRBV29-1; j_call: TRBJ2-2; cdr3_nt: TGCAGCGTTCGGGGACAAACTGACACCGGGGAGCTGTTTTTT; cdr3_aa: CSVRGQTDTGELFF
clone_size: -; d_call: TRBD1; v_call: TRBV28; j_call: TRBJ2-5; cdr3_nt: TGTGCCAGCAGTCCTCTTGGGACAGGGTTACAAGAGACCCAGTACTTC; cdr3_aa: CASSPLGTGLQETQYF
clone_size: -; d_call: -; v_call: TRBV7-9; j_call: TRBJ1-2; cdr3_nt: TGTGCCAGCAGCTTCTCGTTAAGCGGCTATGGCTACACCTTC; cdr3_aa: CASSFSLSGYGYTF
clone_size: once; d_call: -; v_call: TRBV28; j_call: TRBJ2-1; cdr3_nt: TGTGCCAGCAGTTTTAGACTCCCATGGAATGAGCAGTTCTTC; cdr3_aa: CASSFRLPWNEQFF
clone_size: -; d_call: TRBD1; v_call: TRBV7-2; j_call: TRBJ1-1; cdr3_nt: TGTGCCAGCAGCTCTAACAGGGGAGTTGAAGCTTTCTTT; cdr3_aa: CASSSNRGVEAFF
clone_size: -; d_call: -; v_call: TRBV30; j_call: TRBJ2-5; cdr3_nt: TGTGCCTGGAGGGGGGGACTTTTGGAGACCCAGTACTTC; cdr3_aa: CAWRGGLLETQYF
clone_size: -; d_call: TRBD1; v_call: TRBV6-5; j_call: TRBJ1-1; cdr3_nt: TGTGCCAGCAGTTTAGAGGGACAGAGTAACACTGAAGCTTTCTTT; cdr3_aa: CASSLEGQSNTEAFF
clone_size: -; d_call: TRBD1; v_call: TRBV5-6; j_call: TRBJ2-5; cdr3_nt: TGTGCCAGCAGCACAAACGGACAGGGGTCGGAGACCCAGTACTTC; cdr3_aa: CASSTNGQGSETQYF
clone_size: -; d_call: -; v_call: TRBV7-9; j_call: TRBJ2-3; cdr3_nt: TGTGCCAGCAGCCTTACCAGTGATACGCAGTATTTT; cdr3_aa: CASSLTSDTQYF
clone_size: -; d_call: TRBD1; v_call: TRBV10-1; j_call: TRBJ2-2; cdr3_nt: TGCGCCAGCAGTGAACAGGGGCGCACCGGGGAGCTGTTTTTT; cdr3_aa: CASSEQGRTGELFF
clone_size: -; d_call: -; v_call: TRBV18; j_call: TRBJ2-3; cdr3_nt: TGTGCCAGCTCACCACTTCCAGGGCCAGATACGCAGTATTTT; cdr3_aa: CASSPLPGPDTQYF
clone_size: few; d_call: -; v_call: TRBV20-1; j_call: TRBJ1-5; cdr3_nt: TGCAGTGCTAGAGATCAGGAGCCCCAGCATTTT; cdr3_aa: CSARDQEPQHF
clone_size: -; d_call: TRBD2; v_call: TRBV5-1; j_call: TRBJ2-1; cdr3_nt: TGCGCCAGCAGCTTGGTGTCGGGAGGGCAACACAATGAGCAGTTCTTC; cdr3_aa: CASSLVSGGQHNEQFF
clone_size: -; d_call: TRBD1; v_call: TRBV28; j_call: TRBJ2-2; cdr3_nt: TGTGCCAGCAGCGGCCGGGTGGACAGGGTAACCGGGGAGCTGTTTTTT; cdr3_aa: CASSGRVDRVTGELFF
clone_size: -; d_call: -; v_call: TRBV20-1; j_call: TRBJ2-5; cdr3_nt: TGCAGTGCTAGTATCCAAGAGACCCAGTACTTC; cdr3_aa: CSASIQETQYF
clone_size: -; d_call: -; v_call: TRBV28; j_call: TRBJ2-7; cdr3_nt: TGTGCCAGCATTGGTCCAGGACTACCATACGAGCAGTACTTC; cdr3_aa: CASIGPGLPYEQYF
clone_size: -; d_call: TRBD1; v_call: TRBV2; j_call: TRBJ2-1; cdr3_nt: TGTGCCAGCAGTGAAAAGCAGGGGGTGGACAATGAGCAGTTCTTC; cdr3_aa: CASSEKQGVDNEQFF
clone_size: -; d_call: -; v_call: TRBV19; j_call: TRBJ2-3; cdr3_nt: TGTGCCAGTAGTATAGCAGGGGCCCCCCCAGATACGCAGTATTTT; cdr3_aa: CASSIAGAPPDTQYF
clone_size: -; d_call: TRBD2; v_call: TRBV29-1; j_call: TRBJ2-1; cdr3_nt: TGCAGCGGCCTAGCGGGAGGGCAATCCAATGAGCAGTTCTTC; cdr3_aa: CSGLAGGQSNEQFF
clone_size: -; d_call: -; v_call: TRBV25-1; j_call: TRBJ1-4; cdr3_nt: TGTGCCAGCAGTGAAGGCGGGGGAGGCGGTCCACTGTTTTTT; cdr3_aa: CASSEGGGGGPLFF
clone_size: -; d_call: -; v_call: TRBV25-1; j_call: TRBJ1-1; cdr3_nt: TGTGCCAGCAGTTCGACAGGTGAAGCTTTCTTT; cdr3_aa: CASSSTGEAFF
clone_size: -; d_call: TRBD2; v_call: TRBV5-4; j_call: TRBJ2-7; cdr3_nt: TGTGCCAGCAGCCCCGGACTAGCGGGAGGGCCAGGCGAGCAGTACTTC; cdr3_aa: CASSPGLAGGPGEQYF
clone_size: -; d_call: TRBD2; v_call: TRBV19; j_call: TRBJ2-2; cdr3_nt: TGTGCCAGTAGTACCCAACGGGCGGGAGGGAACACCGGGGAGCTGTTTTTT; cdr3_aa: CASSTQRAGGNTGELFF
clone_size: once; d_call: -; v_call: TRBV10-2; j_call: TRBJ1-4; cdr3_nt: TGCGCCAGCAGTGAGGGGGGGGGAGGGATTAATGAAAAACTGTTTTTT; cdr3_aa: CASSEGGGGINEKLFF
clone_size: -; d_call: -; v_call: TRBV6-4; j_call: TRBJ2-2; cdr3_nt: TGTGCCAGCAGTGATGTAGCTTCGAACACCGGGGAGCTGTTTTTT; cdr3_aa: CASSDVASNTGELFF
clone_size: -; d_call: TRBD2; v_call: TRBV5-8; j_call: TRBJ2-7; cdr3_nt: TGTGCCAGCAGCCGGCCGGCGGGGGGGCACGAGCAGTACTTC; cdr3_aa: CASSRPAGGHEQYF
clone_size: -; d_call: -; v_call: TRBV5-4; j_call: TRBJ2-1; cdr3_nt: TGTGCCAGCAGCTGGGCGAGGGGGTCTAGGGGCAATGAGCAGTTCTTC; cdr3_aa: CASSWARGSRGNEQFF
clone_size: -; d_call: TRBD1; v_call: TRBV5-5; j_call: TRBJ2-7; cdr3_nt: TGTGCCAGCAGCTCGACCGGACAGGGTTACGAGCAGTACTTC; cdr3_aa: CASSSTGQGYEQYF
clone_size: -; d_call: TRBD1; v_call: TRBV14; j_call: TRBJ1-2; cdr3_nt: TGTGCCAGCAGCCAATCCCCGGGACAGAAATTCTTCCGGTATGGCTACACCTTC; cdr3_aa: CASSQSPGQKFFRYGYTF
clone_size: -; d_call: -; v_call: TRBV28; j_call: TRBJ2-4; cdr3_nt: TGTGCCAGCAAACCCGGGACTTTGCTAGCCAAAAACATTCAGTACTTC; cdr3_aa: CASKPGTLLAKNIQYF
clone_size: -; d_call: TRBD1; v_call: TRBV5-4; j_call: TRBJ2-3; cdr3_nt: TGTGCCAGCAGCAGAAGACAGGGGAAAACAGATACGCAGTATTTT; cdr3_aa: CASSRRQGKTDTQYF
clone_size: -; d_call: -; v_call: TRBV6-1; j_call: TRBJ2-7; cdr3_nt: TGTGCCAGCAGTAGTTTGACAGCCTACGAGCAGTACTTC; cdr3_aa: CASSSLTAYEQYF
clone_size: -; d_call: TRBD2; v_call: TRBV19; j_call: TRBJ2-1; cdr3_nt: TGTGCCAGTAGTATCGGCCTAGCGGTGTTCTTC; cdr3_aa: CASSIGLAVFF
clone_size: many; d_call: -; v_call: TRBV29-1; j_call: TRBJ1-3; cdr3_nt: TGCAGCGTTGAAAAGGACACAGGAAACACCATATATTTT; cdr3_aa: CSVEKDTGNTIYF
clone_size: -; d_call: -; v_call: TRBV6-5; j_call: TRBJ2-6; cdr3_nt: TGTGCCAGCAGTTACTTTAGCGGCGCTGGGGCCAACGTCCTGACTTTC; cdr3_aa: CASSYFSGAGANVLTF
clone_size: -; d_call: -; v_call: TRBV7-3; j_call: TRBJ1-5; cdr3_nt: TGTGCCAGCAGCTTATTCTCGGCAGGGCGTAGAAGTCAGCCCCAGCATTTT; cdr3_aa: CASSLFSAGRRSQPQHF
clone_size: -; d_call: -; v_call: TRBV7-2; j_call: TRBJ1-1; cdr3_nt: TGTGCCAGCAGCTTAGTTGGGAGTCCAGGCACTGAAGCTTTCTTT; cdr3_aa: CASSLVGSPGTEAFF
clone_size: once; d_call: TRBD1; v_call: TRBV4-3; j_call: TRBJ1-1; cdr3_nt: TGCGCCAGCAGCCGCTCTTTTACAGGGGCCAACACTGAAGCTTTCTTT; cdr3_aa: CASSRSFTGANTEAFF
clone_size: once; d_call: TRBD2; v_call: TRBV5-1; j_call: TRBJ2-7; cdr3_nt: TGCGCCAGCAGCTTGGAATTACTAGCGGGAGTAGGGTCCTACGAGCAGTACTTC; cdr3_aa: CASSLELLAGVGSYEQYF
clone_size: -; d_call: -; v_call: TRBV28; j_call: TRBJ1-2; cdr3_nt: TGTGCCAGCAGTTTGGAGGGGTGGGGGAACTATGGCTACACCTTC; cdr3_aa: CASSLEGWGNYGYTF
clone_size: -; d_call: -; v_call: TRBV19; j_call: TRBJ1-5; cdr3_nt: TGTGCCAGTACTCCCGAGGGCGGGGGCGGGCATCAGCCCCAGCATTTT; cdr3_aa: CASTPEGGGGHQPQHF